Listed here are 16 T cell receptor beta chains from one sample, sequenced in a study of T-cell reconstitution after alpha-beta-depleted transplantation in children. Unique molecular identifiers tagged the TCRbeta library. Using its own MiXCR run on the PCR reads, TCRdb lists one record per CDR3 protein. Altogether about 980,000 distinct CDR3 sequences are present, around 30% being singletons, with the ten largest covering approximately 30%. Sequenced here: PBMCs, mostly from graft donor cells, sampled 360 days after TCRalphabeta/CD19-depleted stem cell transplant. The receptor source for this set is a boy younger than two who had a stem cell transplant for SCID, so the T cells may come from the graft donor.

This clonotype showed up many times. This sequence joins TRBV12-3 or TRBV12-4 and TRBJ2-7; D gene ambiguous. Trimming cost V 6 bases and J 1 base, with 10 bases left between them. The CDR3 has 13 amino acids. CDR3 sequence reads: CASSFGASYEQYF. In DNA, the CDR3 is TGTGCCAGCAGCTTCGGAGCTTCCTACGAGCAGTACTTC.

This clonotype was recorded only once. V is TRBV2 and J is TRBJ2-2, with D possibly being TRBD1 (6 bases). The CDR3 sequence is 14 residues long. The ends were cut back, 8 bases at V and 5 bases at J, with 15 bases in the middle. From germline, CDR1 is SNHLY and CDR2 FYNNEI. The CDR3 DNA is TGTGCCAGCCTACAGGGTCTGGGGACCGGGGAGCTGTTTTTT. It encodes CASLQGLGTGELFF.

This clonotype was counted between two and nine times. The chain is built from TRBV6-2 or TRBV6-3 and TRBJ2-1, with a possible D match to TRBD2 (7 bases). Germline V gene sequence: CDR1 MNHEY, CDR2 SVGEGT. The CDR3 runs to 16 residues. V was trimmed by 7 bases and J by 8 bases, leaving 24 bases between them. The CDR3 sequence is CASTLGGGLLVDEQFF. The CDR3 nucleotides read TGTGCCAGCACTCTTGGGGGGGGGCTACTGGTCGATGAGCAGTTCTTC.

CDR3 loop: CSARDPNRRKYEQYF. The CDR3 DNA follows: TGCAGTGCTAGAGATCCGAACAGAAGAAAATACGAGCAGTACTTC. J is TRBJ2-7 and V is TRBV20-1; D unresolved. Germline V lookup: CDR1 DFQATT, CDR2 SNEGSKA (reference sequence). The V end lost 0 bases, the J end lost 4 bases, and 16 bases lay between the germline ends. This CDR3 has 15 residues.

CDR3 nucleotide sequence: TGCGCCAGCAGCCGTTTTAACACCGGGGAGCTGTTTTTT. Its translation is CASSRFNTGELFF. The chain couples TRBV4-1 to TRBJ2-2; D gene uncertain. Looked up from germline, CDR1 is MGHRA and CDR2 is YSYEKL. This CDR3 comprises 13 residues. V lost 4 bases, J lost 2 bases, and 5 bases lay in between.

The chain links TRBV12-3 or TRBV12-4 to TRBJ2-2, with 7 positions matching TRBD2. J was trimmed by 0 bases and V by 7 bases; bases with no gene match: 5. This CDR3 is built from 15 residues. The CDR3 DNA is TGTGCCAGCACCTTGGGGGGGTCGAACACCGGGGAGCTGTTTTTT. Its protein is CASTLGGSNTGELFF.

The chain links TRBV5-3 to TRBJ2-5, with 9 bases aligning to TRBD1. TRBV5-3 belongs to the ORF category, with a function that is uncertain. The CDR3 loop spans 16 amino acids. Germline trimming cut 8 bases from V and 5 bases from J; bases unmatched to any gene: 16. The DNA of the CDR3 is TGTGCCAGCAGCCCAAACCCAGGACAGGGGAAGGAGACCCAGTACTTC. Encoded protein: CASSPNPGQGKETQYF.

The chain links TRBV7-9 to TRBJ2-1; a weak D match, TRBD1 (6 bases). V was clipped by 5 bases and J by 6 bases, with 17 bases between them. Germline CDR1 reads SEHNR; CDR2 reads FQNEAQ (reference sequence). This CDR3 has 15 amino acids. CDR3 loop: CASSPYRGTGNEQFF. The CDR3 region has the DNA TGTGCCAGCAGCCCCTATAGGGGGACCGGCAATGAGCAGTTCTTC.

The rearrangement uses TRBV28 and TRBJ1-1; 8 bases agree with TRBD1. CDR1 is MDHEN and CDR2 is SYDVKM in the germline V gene. The CDR3 consists of 16 residues. The V and J ends lost 3 bases and 0 bases, in that order; junction bases with no gene match: 6. The CDR3 here is CASSLWTGRMNTEAFF. CDR3 bases: TGTGCCAGCAGTTTGTGGACAGGGCGGATGAACACTGAAGCTTTCTTT.

The chain couples TRBV15 to TRBJ2-2; 7 bases agree with TRBD2. V lost 1 base and J lost 3; bases outside the gene matches: 8. The CDR3 totals 17 residues. Germline-derived CDR1 and CDR2 are LNHNV and YYDKDF (reference sequence). For the CDR3, the DNA is TGTGCCACCAGCAGAGGCGGGCAGGGAGGGGACACCGGGGAGCTGTTTTTT. Its translation: CATSRGGQGGDTGELFF.

This clonotype was counted only a few times. The chain has TRBV5-1 and TRBJ2-7; D gene unclear. With 5 bases removed from V and 0 bases from J, the gap between germline ends came to 9 bases. Germline V gene lookup returns CDR1 SGHRS and CDR2 YFSETQ. This CDR3 region has 13 residues. In DNA form, the CDR3 reads TGCGCCAGCAGGCCCCTCTTCTCCTACGAGCAGTACTTC. This gives the protein CASRPLFSYEQYF. The variable domain in full, completed from reference TRBV5-1 and TRBJ2-7, reads KAGVTQTPRYLIKTRGQQVTLSCSPISGHRSVSWYQQTPGQGLQFLFEYFSETQRNKGNFPGRFSGRQFSNSRSEMNVSTLELGDSALYLCASRPLFSYEQYFGPGTRLTVT.

In its sample, this clonotype was seen a few times. The chain joins TRBV19 to TRBJ2-5, with no clear D. Germline loops: CDR1 LNHDA, CDR2 SQIVND (reference sequence). V lost 1 base and J lost 2, with 8 bases in between. The CDR3 runs to 14 residues. The CDR3 sequence is CASSIVGGQETQYF. Written as DNA, the CDR3 is TGTGCCAGTAGTATAGTTGGTGGGCAAGAGACCCAGTACTTC.

This clonotype was counted a few times. The gene calls are TRBV10-3 and TRBJ1-1, with 8 bases lining up with TRBD1. The J segment lost 0 bases and the V segment lost 6 bases, leaving 12 bases of the junction unmatched. Germline CDR1 is ENHRY and CDR2 is SYGVKD. The CDR3 length is 17 residues. CDR3 in DNA: TGTGCCATCAGCAGGACAGGGAAAGAGATGCTGAACACTGAAGCTTTCTTT. It codes for CAISRTGKEMLNTEAFF.

This clonotype was counted a few times. The rearrangement links TRBV5-1 to TRBJ2-2, with D maybe TRBD1 (5 bases). The CDR3 has 15 residues. The V end was cut by 1 base, the J end by 6 bases, with 13 bases between. Germline CDR1 and CDR2: SGHRS and YFSETQ. The CDR3 protein is CASSLSAGSAGELFF. In nucleotides, the CDR3 is TGCGCCAGCAGCTTGTCGGCAGGGTCGGCCGGGGAGCTGTTTTTT.

This clonotype has a single count. The chain recombines TRBV20-1 with TRBJ2-2; D unresolved. Trimming removed 4 bases at V and 6 bases at J, with 12 bases between. The CDR3 consists of 13 residues. The germline V gene encodes CDR1 DFQATT and CDR2 SNEGSKA (reference sequence). This CDR3 reads CSAIHTPAGELFF. Written as DNA, the CDR3 is TGCAGTGCTATCCACACCCCCGCCGGGGAGCTGTTTTTT.

In this sample, this clonotype turned up a few times. J is TRBJ2-7 and V is TRBV12-3 or TRBV12-4, with a possible D match to TRBD1 (6 bases). Trimming took off 5 bases at V and 3 bases at J, with 11 bases between the two ends. CDR3 length: 13 residues. In nucleotides, the CDR3 is TGTGCCAGCAGTCGACAGGCCCACTACGAGCAGTACTTC. Translating gives CASSRQAHYEQYF.